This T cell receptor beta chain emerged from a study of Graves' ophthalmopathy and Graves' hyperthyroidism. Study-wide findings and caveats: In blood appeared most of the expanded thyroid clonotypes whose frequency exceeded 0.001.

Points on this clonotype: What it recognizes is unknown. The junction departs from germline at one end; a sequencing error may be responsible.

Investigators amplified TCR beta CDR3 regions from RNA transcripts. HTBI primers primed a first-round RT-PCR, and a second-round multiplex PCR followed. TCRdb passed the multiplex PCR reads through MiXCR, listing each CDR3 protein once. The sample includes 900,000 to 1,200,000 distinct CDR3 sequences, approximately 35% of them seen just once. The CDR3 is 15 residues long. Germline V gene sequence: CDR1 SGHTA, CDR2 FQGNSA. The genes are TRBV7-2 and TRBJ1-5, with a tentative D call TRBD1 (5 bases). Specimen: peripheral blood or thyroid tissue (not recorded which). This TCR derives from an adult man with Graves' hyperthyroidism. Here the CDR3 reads CAGRTRDGLWQPQHF. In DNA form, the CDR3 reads TGTGCCGGCAGAACCCGGGACGGGCTATGGCAGCCCCAGCATTTT. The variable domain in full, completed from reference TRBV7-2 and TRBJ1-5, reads GAGVSQSPSNKVTEKGKDVELRCDPISGHTALYWYRQSLGQGLEFLIYFQGNSAPDKSGLPSDRFSAERTGGSVSTLTIQRTQQEDSAVYLCAGRTRDGLWQPQHFGDGTRLSIL.